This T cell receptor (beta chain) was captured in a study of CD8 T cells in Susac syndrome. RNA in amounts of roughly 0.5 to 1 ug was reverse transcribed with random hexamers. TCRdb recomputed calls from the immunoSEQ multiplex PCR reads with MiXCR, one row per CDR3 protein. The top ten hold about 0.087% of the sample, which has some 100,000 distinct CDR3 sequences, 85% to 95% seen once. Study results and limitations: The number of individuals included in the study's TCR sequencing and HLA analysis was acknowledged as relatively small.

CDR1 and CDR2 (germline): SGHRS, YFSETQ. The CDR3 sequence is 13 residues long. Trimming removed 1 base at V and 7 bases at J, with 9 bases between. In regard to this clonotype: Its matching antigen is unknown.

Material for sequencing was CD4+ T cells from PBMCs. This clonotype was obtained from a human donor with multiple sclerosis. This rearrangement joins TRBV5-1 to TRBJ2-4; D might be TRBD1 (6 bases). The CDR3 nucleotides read TGCGCCAGCAGCTTGACAGGGAGCAACATTCAGTACTTC. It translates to CASSLTGSNIQYF.